Listed here are 3 T cell receptor beta chains from one sample, sequenced in a study of monozygotic twins with inflammatory bowel disease. TCRdb reanalyzed the 5' RACE reads, giving one entry per CDR3 protein sequence and no DNA. The sample totals approximately 160,000 distinct CDR3 sequences. The source material was blood. The receptors here all came from a human donor with ulcerative colitis or Crohn's disease, or a healthy co-twin of an affected twin (not recorded which).

The chain combines TRBV7-8 with TRBJ2-7; without DNA, the TCRdb call of TRBD2 cannot be checked. The germline gives CDR1 SGHVS, CDR2 FQNEAQ. This CDR3 contains 12 residues. The CDR3 is CASSVTSDEQYF.

The chain has TRBV15 and TRBJ1-1. The CDR3 length is 14 residues. Per the germline V gene, CDR1 is LNHNV and CDR2 is YYDKDF (reference sequence). This chain's CDR3 is CATSRGADVTEAFF.

The chain joins TRBV12-3 or TRBV12-4 to TRBJ1-3; the TCRdb call, TRBD1, lacks DNA for checking. The CDR3 covers 14 residues. The CDR3 loop reads CASSPVPGGNTIYF.